The 21 T cell receptor beta chains below all came from one sample that was sequenced in a study of PD-1 blockade in classical Hodgkin lymphoma. Time point described: cycle 4 day 1 (C4D1), after less than 7 weeks of nivolumab. There was relapse after autologous stem cell transplantation in every patient, and there was variation in brentuximab vedotin exposure. Measured with immunoSEQ multiplex PCR; TCRdb has only the in-frame clones, and not every one. The sample lists some 86,000 clones; 75% to 95% were seen once. The sequences come from peripheral blood mononuclear cells (PBMCs), collected before the fourth cycle of nivolumab. All receptors derive from a human donor with classical Hodgkin lymphoma.

This chain uses TRBV6-5 with TRBJ2-2; possibly TRBD1 or TRBD2 for D (5 bases each). Between the trimmed V and J ends, which lost 5 bases and 6 bases, there was a span of 13 bases. Germline CDR1 is MNHEY and CDR2 is SVGAGI. The CDR3 is made up of 14 amino acids. The CDR3: CASSETRGPGELFF. The DNA of the CDR3 is TGTGCCAGCAGTGAAACACGGGGCCCCGGGGAGCTGTTTTTT.

The chain is built from TRBV2 and TRBJ1-2; 7 nucleotides agree with TRBD1. J gave up 2 bases and V 5 bases, and 5 bases lay outside the gene matches. This CDR3 is built from 14 residues. Germline V gives CDR1 SNHLY, CDR2 FYNNEI. CDR3 sequence (DNA): TGTGCCAGCAGTCGCACAGGGGTAAACTATGGCTACACCTTC. Protein sequence: CASSRTGVNYGYTF.

The gene calls are TRBV30 and TRBJ2-7; weak D call: TRBD1 (6 bases). This CDR3 has 12 amino acids. The V and J ends lost 4 bases and 6 bases respectively, with 13 bases between them. The germline CDR1 and CDR2 sequences are GTSNPN and SVGIG (reference sequence). The DNA for the CDR3 is TGTGCCTGGAAAGTCACAGGGCGCGAGCAGTACTTC. This gives the protein CAWKVTGREQYF. Full variable domain (outside the CDR3, taken from reference TRBV30 and TRBJ2-7): SQTIHQWPATLVQPVGSPLSLECTVEGTSNPNLYWYRQAAGRGLQLLFYSVGIGQISSEVPQNLSASRPQDRQFILSSKKLLLSDSGFYLCAWKVTGREQYFGPGTRLTVT.

In its sample, this clone was seen a few times. This chain connects TRBV7-9 to TRBJ2-7; D is unresolved. Trimming left V 3 bases short and J 7 bases short, with 10 bases between. Germline V gene data show CDR1 as SEHNR and CDR2 as FQNEAQ (reference sequence). The CDR3 covers 12 residues. The CDR3 DNA follows: TGTGCCAGCAGCTTGCCCGTAGGGGAGCAGTACTTC. Encoded protein: CASSLPVGEQYF. The full variable domain, its missing parts supplied by reference TRBV7-9 and TRBJ2-7, is DTGVSQNPRHKITKRGQNVTFRCDPISEHNRLYWYRQTLGQGPEFLTYFQNEAQLEKSRLLSDRFSAERPKGSFSTLEIQRTEQGDSAMYLCASSLPVGEQYFGPGTRLTVT.

The V call is TRBV27, the J call TRBJ2-6; 9 bases align to TRBD1. The CDR3 has 17 residues. Germline CDR1 MNHEY, CDR2 SMNVEV (reference sequence). The J segment lost 2 bases and the V segment lost 5 bases, leaving 7 bases of the junction unmatched. CDR3 DNA: TGTGCCAGCAGTCCGCGGGACAGGGCCACTGGGGCCAACGTCCTGACTTTC. As protein: CASSPRDRATGANVLTF.

This clone has only a few counts. The chain combines TRBV9 with TRBJ2-7, with D possibly TRBD1 on 5 matching bases. Germline CDR1 and CDR2: SGDLS and YYNGEE. V lost 2 bases to trimming and J lost 2 bases, with 8 bases between them. The CDR3 runs to 13 residues. The CDR3 nucleotides read TGTGCCAGCAGCGTGGGGCCCCCCTACGAGCAGTACTTC. Its translation: CASSVGPPYEQYF.

V gene TRBV11-2 combines with J gene TRBJ1-5; TRBD1 matches 7 bases. After removal of 3 bases from V and 4 bases from J, the junction contained 6 bases not matched to a gene. CDR3 length: 15 amino acids. CDR1 is SGHAT, CDR2 FQNNGV, per germline. CDR3 nucleotide sequence: TGTGCCAGCAGCTTTGACGCAGGGGGAAATCAGCCCCAGCATTTT. Translating it yields CASSFDAGGNQPQHF.

V usage is TRBV7-6 and J usage is TRBJ1-1, with TRBD1 matching 7 bases. Germline CDR1 is SGHVS and CDR2 is FNYEAQ. The ends lost 4 bases at V and 0 bases at J; junction bases unmatched: 5. This CDR3 spans 15 amino acids. The CDR3 coding sequence is TGTGCCAGCAGCTATACAGGGGAACTGAACACTGAAGCTTTCTTT. It encodes CASSYTGELNTEAFF. The full variable domain, with the rest looked up from reference TRBV7-6 and TRBJ1-1, is GAGVSQSPRYKVTKRGQDVALRCDPISGHVSLYWYRQALGQGPEFLTYFNYEAQQDKSGLPNDRFSAERPEGSISTLTIQRTEQRDSAMYRCASSYTGELNTEAFFGQGTRLTVV.

The V gene is TRBV9, the J gene TRBJ2-6, with a tentative D call TRBD1 (6 bases). Per germline, CDR1 SGDLS and CDR2 YYNGEE. The CDR3 spans 18 residues. Trimming took 3 bases from V and 2 from J, leaving 18 bases between them. CDR3 DNA: TGTGCCAGCAGCGCTCCCGGCAGGGGTGGCCCTGGGGCCAACGTCCTGACTTTC. This encodes CASSAPGRGGPGANVLTF.

The V and J genes are TRBV4-3 and TRBJ1-1, with 11 nucleotides matching TRBD1. The CDR3 extends over 14 amino acids. V was clipped by 6 bases and J by 6 bases; unmatched bases: 6. In germline, CDR1 is LGHNA, CDR2 YSLEER. The CDR3: CASRGQGGSPEAFF. The CDR3 DNA reads as TGCGCCAGCAGGGGACAGGGGGGGTCTCCTGAAGCTTTCTTT.

The gene calls are TRBV6-5 and TRBJ2-5; TRBD1 aligns across 11 bases. The CDR3 loop spans 15 amino acids. After removal of 3 bases from V and 3 bases from J, the junction contained 3 bases not matched to a gene. CDR1 is MNHEY and CDR2 is SVGAGI in the germline V gene. The CDR3, as DNA: TGTGCCAGCAGTTATCCGGGACAGGGGGAAGAGACCCAGTACTTC. Residues: CASSYPGQGEETQYF.

This chain links TRBV7-2 with TRBJ2-3; D might be TRBD1 or TRBD2, each matching 6 bases. The CDR3 is 15 residues long. CDR1 is SGHTA and CDR2 is FQGNSA in the germline V gene. V was cut by 4 bases and J by 2 bases, with 13 bases left in between. This CDR3 reads CASSYQWGATDTQYF. In DNA form, the CDR3 reads TGTGCCAGCAGCTACCAGTGGGGGGCCACAGATACGCAGTATTTT.

The CDR3 DNA follows: TGTGCCAGCGGGACTAGCGGGGGGGGCACAGATACGCAGTATTTT. It specifies CASGTSGGGTDTQYF. V usage is TRBV7-9 and J usage is TRBJ2-3; 16 bases are shared with TRBD2. The V segment lost 8 bases and the J segment 1 base; nucleotides outside the gene matches: 0. CDR1 and CDR2 (germline): SEHNR, FQNEAQ (reference sequence). The CDR3 has 15 amino acids.

V and J are TRBV9 and TRBJ1-5; D uncertain. The CDR3 is 15 amino acids. The germline gives CDR1 SGDLS, CDR2 YYNGEE. Trimming shortened V by 0 bases and J by 2 bases, and 9 bases separated the two germline ends. The CDR3 here is CASSVEGGRNQPQHF. CDR3 bases: TGTGCCAGCAGCGTAGAAGGTGGGCGCAATCAGCCCCAGCATTTT.

For the CDR3, the DNA is TGTGCCAGCAGCTTCCGGGACGGTAGCACCGGGGAGCTGTTTTTT. Translated, it gives CASSFRDGSTGELFF. J is TRBJ2-2 and V is TRBV7-6; the D gene could be TRBD1 or TRBD2 (5 bases each). The germline gives CDR1 SGHVS, CDR2 FNYEAQ. The CDR3 is 15 amino acids. Trimming stripped 3 bases from V and 4 bases from J, with 12 bases between.

The J gene is TRBJ2-6, the V gene TRBV18, with 7 nucleotides matching TRBD1. J was trimmed by 1 base and V by 3 bases; bases with no gene match: 6. The length of the CDR3 is 17 residues. CDR1 KGHSH and CDR2 LQKENI come from the germline V gene. In DNA, the CDR3 is TGTGCCAGCTCACCCAACCTACAGGGGTCTGGGGCCAACGTCCTGACTTTC. It yields the protein CASSPNLQGSGANVLTF.

The chain has TRBV25-1 and TRBJ2-7; TRBD1 or TRBD2 may be the D gene (5 bases each). V was trimmed by 5 bases and J by 2 bases, leaving 19 bases between them. This CDR3 region has 16 residues. Germline values: CDR1 MGHDK, CDR2 SYGVNS. CDR3: CASSIPHEGPTYEQYF. The DNA for the CDR3 is TGTGCCAGCAGTATTCCCCATGAGGGACCTACCTACGAGCAGTACTTC.

V and J are TRBV11-2 and TRBJ2-5; D is unclear. Germline values: CDR1 SGHAT, CDR2 FQNNGV. V was cut by 1 base and J by 5 bases, with 11 bases left in between. The length of the CDR3 is 14 residues. The CDR3 DNA reads TGTGCCAGCAGCTTAGGGTCGGGTCGGGAGACCCAGTACTTC. Protein: CASSLGSGRETQYF.

This rearrangement joins TRBV7-9 to TRBJ1-2; unclear D gene. This CDR3 has 12 residues. The germline gives CDR1 SEHNR, CDR2 FQNEAQ (reference sequence). V was pared by 1 base and J by 8 bases, with 8 bases between. CDR3 in amino acids: CASSLDQGGYTF. As DNA, the CDR3 is TGTGCCAGCAGCTTAGACCAAGGAGGCTACACCTTC.

The chain combines TRBV25-1 with TRBJ1-2; TRBD1 is a possible D gene (5 bases). Deletions cut 1 base from V and 2 bases from J, with 5 bases between. This CDR3 spans 13 amino acids. Germline lookup yields CDR1 MGHDK and CDR2 SYGVNS. CDR3 coding DNA: TGTGCCAGCAGTGAATGGGGGAACTATGGCTACACCTTC. It yields the protein CASSEWGNYGYTF.

V gene TRBV5-4 combines with J gene TRBJ1-2; D is unresolved. In germline, CDR1 is SGHNT, CDR2 YYREEE (reference sequence). The CDR3 sequence is 14 residues long. V dropped 2 bases and J dropped 3 bases, with 11 bases sitting between them. CDR3 DNA: TGTGCCAGCAGCTTAGTGGCCAGCGACTATGGCTACACCTTC. Amino acids: CASSLVASDYGYTF.